This TCR beta chain emerged from a study of CD8+CD57+ T cells in acquired aplastic anemia. In patients chosen for sequencing, flow cytometry had shown CD8+CD57+ cell expansion. The study profiled TCR beta VDJ and CDR3 using genomic DNA as template. TCRdb processed the reads anew with MiXCR; each CDR3 protein has one entry. The sample has about 200,000 distinct CDR3 sequences; 65% are singletons. As for this clonotype: The final CDR3 position lacks the conserved phenylalanine or tryptophan, pointing to a likely read error.

This CDR3 has 13 residues. The V end was cut by 1 base, the J end by 5 bases, with 9 bases between. The germline V gene encodes CDR1 SGHDT and CDR2 YYEEEE. The chain combines TRBV5-6 with TRBJ1-2; D remains unclear. This sequence was found in a human donor with aplastic anemia. The sequencing sample was made of sorted CD4+, CD8+, or CD8+CD57+ T cells (not recorded which) from PBMCs. The CDR3 loop is CASSLSGRYGYTS. Written as DNA, the CDR3 is TGTGCCAGCAGCTTGAGCGGGCGTTATGGCTACACCTCC.